These 21 T cell receptor beta chains originate from one sample sequenced in a study of T cells in localized non-small cell lung cancer. The table came from immunoSEQ multiplex PCR; TCRdb's copy has only in-frame clones and leaves some out. Of 19,000 or so clones in the sample, over 70% are singletons; the top ten hold about a third. The source material was peripheral blood, sampled before any cancer treatment. These receptors were collected from a male donor aged 60 or older with stage III lung adenocarcinoma.

This chain connects TRBV7-2 to TRBJ1-2, with D possibly matching TRBD1 (6 bases). This CDR3 contains 14 residues. Trimming stripped 0 bases from V and 8 bases from J, with 13 bases between. Germline V lookup: CDR1 SGHTA, CDR2 FQGNSA. The CDR3 sequence: CASSLAPGVSGYTF. CDR3 nucleotides: TGTGCCAGCAGCTTAGCCCCAGGGGTTTCCGGCTACACCTTC.

Remarks on this clone: At one of its ends the junction is not consistent with the germline gene, which may arise from a read error. J is TRBJ2-1 and V is TRBV7-7; tentatively, D is TRBD2 (7 bases). CDR1 and CDR2 from the germline V gene are SSHAT and FNYEAQ (reference sequence). The length of the CDR3 is 15 residues. CDR3 protein: CASSPRLGGGDEQFF. The CDR3 nucleotides read TGTGCTAGCAGCCCCCGACTAGGCGGGGGCGATGAGCAGTTCTTC.

V is TRBV28 and J is TRBJ1-5; no firm D call. V lost 6 bases to trimming and J lost 11 bases, with 11 bases between them. This CDR3 is 11 amino acids long. Looked up from germline, CDR1 is MDHEN and CDR2 is SYDVKM. The CDR3 bases are TGTGCCAGCAGACGAGCCCTGGCCCAGCATTTT. It translates to CASRRALAQHF. Combining the CDR3 with reference TRBV28 and TRBJ1-5 gives the whole variable domain DVKVTQSSRYLVKRTGEKVFLECVQDMDHENMFWYRQDPGLGLRLIYFSYDVKMKEKGDIPEGYSVSREKKERFSLILESASTNQTSMYLCASRRALAQHFGDGTRLSIL.

The gene calls are TRBV5-1 and TRBJ2-3; TRBD2 matches 10 bases. Trimming removed 4 bases from V and 6 bases from J; junction bases left unmatched: 11. The CDR3 is made up of 16 amino acids. In germline, CDR1 is SGHRS, CDR2 YFSETQ. The CDR3 protein is CASSRAPGTSADTQYF. In nucleotides, the CDR3 is TGCGCCAGCAGCCGAGCGCCCGGGACTAGCGCGGATACGCAGTATTTT. The full variable domain, in which reference TRBV5-1 and TRBJ2-3 provide the parts outside the CDR3, is KAGVTQTPRYLIKTRGQQVTLSCSPISGHRSVSWYQQTPGQGLQFLFEYFSETQRNKGNFPGRFSGRQFSNSRSEMNVSTLELGDSALYLCASSRAPGTSADTQYFGPGTRLTVL.

The gene calls are TRBV10-2 and TRBJ1-2; weak D call: TRBD1 (6 bases). Germline assignment: CDR1 WSHSY and CDR2 SAAADI. V lost 5 bases and J lost 7, with 17 bases in between. The CDR3 extends over 14 amino acids. The chain's CDR3 is CASSSTGTPGGYTF. The CDR3 DNA is TGCGCCAGCAGTTCTACCGGGACACCGGGTGGCTACACCTTC.

The chain couples TRBV11-2 to TRBJ1-1; D call uncertain. This CDR3 comprises 15 residues. Trimming stripped 4 bases from V and 0 bases from J, with 12 bases between. Looked up from germline, CDR1 is SGHAT and CDR2 is FQNNGV. Here the CDR3 reads CASSSTGVLNTEAFF. The CDR3 DNA reads TGTGCCAGCAGCTCCACGGGTGTTTTGAACACTGAAGCTTTCTTT.

V and J are TRBV30 and TRBJ2-6, with a weak D call TRBD1 (7 bases). The CDR3 contains 17 residues. V lost 6 bases and J lost 0, with 18 bases in between. Germline V gene data show CDR1 as GTSNPN and CDR2 as SVGIG (reference sequence). CDR3 in amino acids: CACPGAGGSSGANVLTF. The DNA for the CDR3 is TGTGCCTGCCCGGGGGCAGGGGGAAGCTCTGGGGCCAACGTCCTGACTTTC.

V and J are TRBV5-4 and TRBJ2-5; D is undetermined. Germline CDR1 reads SGHNT; CDR2 reads YYREEE (reference sequence). The CDR3 totals 15 residues. V lost 4 bases and J lost 4, with 17 bases in between. The CDR3 loop is CASSRDFSASETQYF. The CDR3 DNA follows: TGTGCCAGCAGCCGTGACTTTTCCGCATCAGAGACCCAGTACTTC.

The chain is built from TRBV5-6 and TRBJ2-7; D is undetermined. The CDR3 consists of 12 residues. The germline CDR1 and CDR2 sequences are SGHDT and YYEEEE. The germline V and J ends were trimmed by 0 bases and 4 bases, with 5 bases remaining between them. The CDR3 nucleotides read TGTGCCAGCAGCTTGGCCCTTTACGAGCAGTACTTC. Amino acid sequence: CASSLALYEQYF.

The chain links TRBV6-6 to TRBJ2-1; 9 positions match TRBD2. The V segment lost 4 bases and the J segment 10 bases; nucleotides outside the gene matches: 8. This CDR3 comprises 14 residues. Germline CDR1 reads MNHNY; CDR2 reads SVGAGI (reference sequence). CDR3 coding DNA: TGTGCCAGCAGTTCCACGGGACTAGCAAACGAGCAGTTCTTC. This gives the protein CASSSTGLANEQFF.

The J gene is TRBJ2-1, the V gene TRBV2; D may be TRBD2 (6 bases). V was pared by 6 bases and J by 10 bases, with 16 bases between. The CDR3 sequence is 13 residues long. CDR1 SNHLY and CDR2 FYNNEI come from the germline V gene. CDR3 loop: CASRPTGGGEQFF. The CDR3 coding sequence is TGTGCCAGCAGGCCTACAGGAGGAGGGGAGCAGTTCTTC. The whole variable domain, remainder taken from reference TRBV2 and TRBJ2-1, is EPEVTQTPSHQVTQMGQEVILRCVPISNHLYFYWYRQILGQKVEFLVSFYNNEISEKSEIFDDQFSVERPDGSNFTLKIRSTKLEDSAMYFCASRPTGGGEQFFGPGTRLTVL.

The chain carries TRBV4-2 and TRBJ1-2, with D possibly TRBD1 on 5 matching bases. Trimming took off 7 bases at V and 4 bases at J, with 16 bases between the two ends. This CDR3 region has 14 residues. The germline V gene has CDR1 LGHNA and CDR2 YNFKEQ. CDR3 coding DNA: TGTGCCAGCACCTCAGGGCAGGGTAGCTATGGCTACACCTTC. It codes for CASTSGQGSYGYTF.

The CDR3 bases are TGTGCCAGTAGGGACTTAAAGAACACCGGGGAGCTGTTTTTT. Translation: CASRDLKNTGELFF. The gene calls are TRBV2 and TRBJ2-2; D is perhaps TRBD2 (6 bases). CDR1 and CDR2 from the germline V gene are SNHLY and FYNNEI. V was pared by 9 bases and J by 1 base, with 12 bases between. This CDR3 is 14 amino acids long.

V is TRBV10-1 and J is TRBJ2-2, with D possibly TRBD1 on 6 matching bases. The V gene's germline CDR1 is WNHNN and CDR2 SYGVQD (reference sequence). V was shortened by 5 bases and J by 1 base, with 8 bases between the two germline ends. The CDR3 runs 14 residues. The CDR3 loop reads CASSLTGNTGELFF. The CDR3, as DNA: TGCGCCAGCAGTTTGACAGGGAACACCGGGGAGCTGTTTTTT.

This clone is labeled medium-sized. This rearrangement joins TRBV11-2 to TRBJ2-1, with 10 positions matching TRBD2. Germline V gives CDR1 SGHAT, CDR2 FQNNGV. Trimming removed 1 base from V and 6 bases from J; junction bases left unmatched: 9. The CDR3 contains 17 residues. The CDR3 DNA reads TGTGCCAGCAGCTTAGTCCTAGCGGGGGCTATACCCAATGAGCAGTTCTTC. Its translation is CASSLVLAGAIPNEQFF.

This clone was counted once. The rearrangement uses TRBV5-5 and TRBJ1-3, with TRBD1 as a possible D gene (5 bases). The CDR3 spans 15 residues. The germline V and J ends were trimmed by 4 bases and 0 bases, with 11 bases remaining between them. Per germline, CDR1 SGHKS and CDR2 YYEKEE (reference sequence). CDR3 sequence reads: CASSDDRFSGNTIYF. The CDR3 DNA reads TGTGCCAGCAGCGACGACAGATTCTCTGGAAACACCATATATTTT.

The rearrangement uses TRBV9 and TRBJ1-1; D not resolved. CDR1 is SGDLS and CDR2 is YYNGEE in the germline V gene. V lost 0 bases and J lost 0, with 21 bases in between. This CDR3 has 19 residues. This CDR3 reads CASSVGVIGTNSLNTEAFF. For the CDR3, the DNA is TGTGCCAGCAGCGTAGGTGTTATCGGCACCAATTCTTTGAACACTGAAGCTTTCTTT.

The chain joins TRBV10-1 to TRBJ2-1, with 8 positions matching TRBD2. The CDR3 has 15 residues. CDR1 and CDR2 from the germline V gene are WNHNN and SYGVQD (reference sequence). The V gene end was trimmed by 3 bases and the J gene end by 3 bases; junction bases not matched to a gene: 4. The CDR3 DNA follows: TGCGCCAGCAGTGACGGCGGGGGGCTCTACAATGAGCAGTTCTTC. Amino acid sequence: CASSDGGGLYNEQFF.

CDR3 sequence: CASSATGSNYGYTF. CDR3 nucleotides: TGTGCCAGCAGTGCAACAGGGTCTAACTATGGCTACACCTTC. This chain connects TRBV25-1 to TRBJ1-2; TRBD1 might be the D (6 bases). With 4 bases removed from V and 0 bases from J, the gap between germline ends came to 9 bases. The germline V gene has CDR1 MGHDK and CDR2 SYGVNS. The CDR3 spans 14 residues.

This rearrangement joins TRBV5-1 to TRBJ2-5, with a possible D match to TRBD2 (6 bases). This CDR3 comprises 15 residues. Trimming removed 4 bases at V and 0 bases at J, with 13 bases between. The germline gives CDR1 SGHRS, CDR2 YFSETQ. As DNA, the CDR3 is TGCGCCAGCAGCGGGGGGTTTACGTACCAAGAGACCCAGTACTTC. It specifies CASSGGFTYQETQYF. Full variable domain (remainder filled in from reference TRBV5-1 and TRBJ2-5): KAGVTQTPRYLIKTRGQQVTLSCSPISGHRSVSWYQQTPGQGLQFLFEYFSETQRNKGNFPGRFSGRQFSNSRSEMNVSTLELGDSALYLCASSGGFTYQETQYFGPGTRLLVL.

The chain links TRBV19 to TRBJ1-5; 8 bases align to TRBD1. The CDR3 is made up of 16 amino acids. Trimming removed 3 bases from V and 3 bases from J; junction bases left unmatched: 7. Germline V gene sequence: CDR1 LNHDA, CDR2 SQIVND (reference sequence). CDR3 sequence reads: CASSIRGQGANQPQHF. The CDR3, as DNA: TGTGCCAGTAGTATCCGCGGACAGGGCGCCAATCAGCCCCAGCATTTT.